Listed here are 15 T cell receptor beta chains from one sample, sequenced in a study of T cells after yellow fever vaccination (dated by TCRdb to 2018 to 2020). Preparation of the library involved 5' RACE. Data came from an Illumina NovaSeq 6000. Through fastp at Q25 and MiXCR, TCRdb rebuilt clones from the public reads, retaining in-frame beta chains. Identical CDR3 protein sequences are pooled into one entry, listed with their most common genes and DNA. The sample table lists just over 250,000 distinct CDR3 sequences, around 5.2% of them with a count of one. The top ten constitute 2.5% to 4% of the sample. This specimen's treatment or condition label, interpreted: live attenuated yellow fever vaccine strain. Sequenced here: CD4+ T cells sorted from PBMCs, sampled on the day of the yellow fever booster vaccination. These receptors all stem from a man younger than 30 who received the YFV17D yellow fever vaccine.

This CDR3 is CASSALAGSFYEQFF. CDR3 sequence (DNA): TGTGCCAGCAGCGCGCTAGCGGGGTCGTTCTATGAGCAGTTCTTC. This chain links TRBV11-1 with TRBJ2-1; the match to TRBD2 covers 9 bases. The V gene end was trimmed by 5 bases and the J gene end by 8 bases; junction bases not matched to a gene: 10. Germline CDR1 and CDR2: SGHAT and FQDESV (reference sequence). CDR3 length: 15 amino acids.

The genes are TRBV20-1 and TRBJ1-2; 7 bases agree with TRBD1. V gave up 4 bases and J gave up 8 bases; unmatched junction bases: 7. The CDR3 is 12 amino acids. Germline V gives CDR1 DFQATT, CDR2 SNEGSKA (reference sequence). CDR3 sequence (DNA): TGCAGTGCTACCCAGGGGGAGAGGGGCTACACCTTC. Protein: CSATQGERGYTF.

This clonotype has only a few counts. The chain joins TRBV4-2 to TRBJ1-4; 7 nucleotides agree with TRBD1. The CDR3 is 14 amino acids. Germline CDR1 reads LGHNA; CDR2 reads YNFKEQ. V shed 3 bases, J shed 8 bases, and the junction held 6 bases outside the gene matches. The CDR3 protein is CASSQTGFNEKLFF. The CDR3 bases are TGTGCCAGCAGCCAGACAGGGTTTAACGAAAAACTGTTTTTT.

This clonotype was detected a few times. The V gene is TRBV7-2, the J gene TRBJ2-2, with D perhaps TRBD1 (5 bases). Trimming stripped 7 bases from V and 4 bases from J, with 13 bases between. The CDR3 extends over 14 amino acids. CDR1 is SGHTA, CDR2 FQGNSA, per germline. In DNA form, the CDR3 reads TGTGCCAGCACCCTGACAGCGAGCACCGGGGAGCTGTTTTTT. Its translation: CASTLTASTGELFF.

This clonotype was counted many times. The rearrangement uses TRBV20-1 and TRBJ1-2, with 8 nucleotides matching TRBD1. The ends lost 0 bases at V and 8 bases at J; junction bases unmatched: 8. The CDR3 consists of 14 residues. Germline-derived CDR1 and CDR2 are DFQATT and SNEGSKA (reference sequence). The CDR3 nucleotides are TGCAGTGCTAGAGATCTGGACAGGGCGCGGGGCTACACCTTC. Protein sequence: CSARDLDRARGYTF.

This rearrangement joins TRBV7-2 to TRBJ2-3; 8 bases align to TRBD2. The CDR3 consists of 15 residues. With V trimmed by 6 bases and J by 6 bases, 11 bases remained unmatched. Germline CDR1 is SGHTA and CDR2 is FQGNSA. The CDR3 coding sequence is TGTGCCAGCAGGAGGGGACTAGGCGGGGGGGATACGCAGTATTTT. Encoded protein: CASRRGLGGGDTQYF.

The chain is built from TRBV5-6 and TRBJ1-1, with unresolved D. V was shortened by 4 bases and J by 2 bases, with 9 bases between the two germline ends. CDR3 length: 13 residues. Germline loops: CDR1 SGHDT, CDR2 YYEEEE. CDR3 DNA: TGTGCCAGCAGCAAGAAGTCAAACACTGAAGCTTTCTTT. Protein sequence: CASSKKSNTEAFF.

In its sample, this clonotype was seen a few times. This rearrangement joins TRBV19 to TRBJ2-6; 11 nucleotides match TRBD1. Germline assignment: CDR1 LNHDA and CDR2 SQIVND (reference sequence). CDR3 length equals 17 residues. The junction had 2 bases not matched to a gene; V was cut back by 4 bases and J by 0 bases. CDR3 coding DNA: TGTGCCAGTAGTACCGGGACAGGGGGCTCTGGGGCCAACGTCCTGACTTTC. It yields the protein CASSTGTGGSGANVLTF.

This chain uses TRBV4-3 with TRBJ1-2, with 9 bases matching TRBD1. V gave up 0 bases and J gave up 5 bases; unmatched junction bases: 7. This CDR3 has 16 amino acids. Germline V gives CDR1 LGHNA, CDR2 YSLEER. The CDR3 bases are TGCGCCAGCAGCCAAGATCCGACAGGGGGTCATTATGGCTACACCTTC. The encoded protein is CASSQDPTGGHYGYTF.

The chain uses TRBV20-1 and TRBJ2-5; D not certain. CDR1 is DFQATT and CDR2 is SNEGSKA in the germline V gene (reference sequence). The ends were cut back, 6 bases at V and 4 bases at J, with 9 bases in the middle. The CDR3 spans 11 residues. The DNA of the CDR3 is TGCAGTGCCCCTCTGCTAGAGACCCAGTACTTC. It yields the protein CSAPLLETQYF.

This clonotype has a count of ten or more. This rearrangement joins TRBV7-3 to TRBJ1-2; TRBD1 agrees at 7 bases. The germline CDR1 and CDR2 sequences are SGHTA and FQGTGA. The CDR3 length is 15 residues. The ends lost 5 bases at V and 0 bases at J; junction bases unmatched: 6. The CDR3 here is CASSPRQGANYGYTF. CDR3 nucleotides: TGTGCCAGCAGCCCGCGACAGGGAGCTAACTATGGCTACACCTTC.

This clonotype came up a few times. This chain links TRBV4-2 with TRBJ1-6, with 9 positions matching TRBD1. V gave up 4 bases and J gave up 8 bases; unmatched junction bases: 6. CDR1 and CDR2 from the germline V gene are LGHNA and YNFKEQ. The CDR3 has 15 residues. CDR3 sequence (DNA): TGTGCCAGCAGCCGGCGGGGACAGGGCGATTCACCCCTCCACTTT. Translated, it gives CASSRRGQGDSPLHF.

V usage is TRBV5-6 and J usage is TRBJ2-1; D is unclear. V was clipped by 0 bases and J by 6 bases, with 7 bases between them. The CDR3 runs 13 residues. CDR1 SGHDT and CDR2 YYEEEE come from the germline V gene. DNA of the CDR3: TGTGCCAGCAGCTTGGGGGTCGTCAATGAGCAGTTCTTC. Its protein is CASSLGVVNEQFF.

The chain joins TRBV20-1 to TRBJ2-7, with D possibly TRBD2 on 6 matching bases. Germline loops: CDR1 DFQATT, CDR2 SNEGSKA (reference sequence). CDR3 length: 16 residues. V was shortened by 2 bases and J by 0 bases, with 17 bases between the two germline ends. The CDR3 protein is CSARRPGGSSSYEQYF. Here the CDR3 DNA reads TGCAGTGCTAGACGACCCGGGGGAAGCAGCTCCTACGAGCAGTACTTC.

This clonotype was seen a few times. The gene calls are TRBV21-1 and TRBJ1-5. TRBV21-1 is classified as a pseudogene. The CDR3 is made up of 13 amino acids. This chain's CDR3 is CASSKMTVQPQHF. The CDR3 nucleotides are TGTGCCAGCAGCAAAATGACGGTTCAGCCCCAGCATTTT.